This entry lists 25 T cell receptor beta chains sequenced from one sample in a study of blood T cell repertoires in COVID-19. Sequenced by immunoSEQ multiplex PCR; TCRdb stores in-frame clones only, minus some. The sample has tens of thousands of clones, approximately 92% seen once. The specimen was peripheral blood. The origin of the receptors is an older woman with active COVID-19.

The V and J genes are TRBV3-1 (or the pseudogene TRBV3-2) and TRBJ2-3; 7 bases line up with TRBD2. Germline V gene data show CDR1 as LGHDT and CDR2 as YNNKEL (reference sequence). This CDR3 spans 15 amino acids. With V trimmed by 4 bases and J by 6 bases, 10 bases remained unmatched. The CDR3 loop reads CASSLAGVLSDTQYF. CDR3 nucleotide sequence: TGTGCCAGCAGCCTAGCGGGCGTGTTATCGGATACGCAGTATTTT.

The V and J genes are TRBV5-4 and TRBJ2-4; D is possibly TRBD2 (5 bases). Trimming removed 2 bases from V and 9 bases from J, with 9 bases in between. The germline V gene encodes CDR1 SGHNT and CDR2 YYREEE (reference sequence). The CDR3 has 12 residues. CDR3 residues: CASSLRGRIQYF. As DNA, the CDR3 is TGTGCCAGCAGCTTACGAGGGCGCATTCAGTACTTC.

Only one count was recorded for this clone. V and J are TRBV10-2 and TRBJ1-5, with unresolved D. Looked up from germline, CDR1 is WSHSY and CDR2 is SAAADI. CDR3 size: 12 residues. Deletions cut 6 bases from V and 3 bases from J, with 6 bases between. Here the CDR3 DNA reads TGCGCCAGCAGCGGAGACAATCAGCCCCAGCATTTT. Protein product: CASSGDNQPQHF.

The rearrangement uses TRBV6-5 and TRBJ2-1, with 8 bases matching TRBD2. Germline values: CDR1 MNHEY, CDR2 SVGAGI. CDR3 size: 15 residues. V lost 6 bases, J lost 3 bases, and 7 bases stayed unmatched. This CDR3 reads CASRPREAFYNEQFF. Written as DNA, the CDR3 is TGTGCCAGCAGACCGCGGGAGGCCTTCTACAATGAGCAGTTCTTC.

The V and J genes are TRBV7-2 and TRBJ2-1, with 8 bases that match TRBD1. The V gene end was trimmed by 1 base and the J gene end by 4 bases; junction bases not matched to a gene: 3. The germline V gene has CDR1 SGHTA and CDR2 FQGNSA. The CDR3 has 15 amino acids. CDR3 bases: TGTGCCAGCAGCTTAGGACAGGGGCCTTACAATGAGCAGTTCTTC. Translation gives CASSLGQGPYNEQFF. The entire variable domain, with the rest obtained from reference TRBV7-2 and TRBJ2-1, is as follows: GAGVSQSPSNKVTEKGKDVELRCDPISGHTALYWYRQSLGQGLEFLIYFQGNSAPDKSGLPSDRFSAERTGGSVSTLTIQRTQQEDSAVYLCASSLGQGPYNEQFFGPGTRLTVL.

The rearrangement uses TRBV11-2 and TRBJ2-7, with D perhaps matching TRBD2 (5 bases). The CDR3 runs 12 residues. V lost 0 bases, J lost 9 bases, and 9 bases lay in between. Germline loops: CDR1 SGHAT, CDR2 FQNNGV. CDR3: CASSLDFRGQYF. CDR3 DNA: TGTGCCAGCAGCTTAGATTTTCGGGGGCAGTACTTC.

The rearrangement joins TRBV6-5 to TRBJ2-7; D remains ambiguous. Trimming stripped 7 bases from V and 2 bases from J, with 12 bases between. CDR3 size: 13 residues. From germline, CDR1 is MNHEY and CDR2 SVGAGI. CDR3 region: CASMGDGTYEQYF. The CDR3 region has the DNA TGTGCCAGCATGGGCGACGGAACCTACGAGCAGTACTTC.

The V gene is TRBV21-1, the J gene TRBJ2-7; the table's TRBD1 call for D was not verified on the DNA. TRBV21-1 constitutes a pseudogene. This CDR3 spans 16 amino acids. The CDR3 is CASSERKTQGVAEQYF. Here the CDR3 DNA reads TGTGCCAGCAGCGAAAGGAAGACACAGGGCGTCGCCGAGCAGTACTTC.

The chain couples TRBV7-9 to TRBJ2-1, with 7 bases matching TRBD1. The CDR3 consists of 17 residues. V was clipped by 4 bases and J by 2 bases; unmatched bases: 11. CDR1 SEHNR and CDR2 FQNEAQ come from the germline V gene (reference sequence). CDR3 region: CASSSRTGQGAYNEQFF. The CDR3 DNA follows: TGTGCCAGCAGCTCAAGGACAGGCCAAGGGGCCTACAATGAGCAGTTCTTC.

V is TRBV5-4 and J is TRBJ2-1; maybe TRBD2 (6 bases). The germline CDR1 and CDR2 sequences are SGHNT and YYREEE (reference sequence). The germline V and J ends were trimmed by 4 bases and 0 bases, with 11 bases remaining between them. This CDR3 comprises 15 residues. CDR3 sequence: CASSRAGSSYNEQFF. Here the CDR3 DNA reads TGTGCCAGCAGCCGAGCGGGCAGCTCCTACAATGAGCAGTTCTTC.

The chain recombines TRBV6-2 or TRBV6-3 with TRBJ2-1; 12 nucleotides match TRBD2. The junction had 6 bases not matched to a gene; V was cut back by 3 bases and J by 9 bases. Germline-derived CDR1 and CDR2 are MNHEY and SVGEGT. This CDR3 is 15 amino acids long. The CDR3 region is CASSYRASGRGEQFF. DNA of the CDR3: TGTGCCAGCAGTTATAGGGCTAGCGGGAGGGGTGAGCAGTTCTTC.

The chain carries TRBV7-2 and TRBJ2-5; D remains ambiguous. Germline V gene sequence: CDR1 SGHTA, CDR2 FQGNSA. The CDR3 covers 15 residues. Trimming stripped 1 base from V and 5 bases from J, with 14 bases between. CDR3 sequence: CASSLGMGRLETQYF. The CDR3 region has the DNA TGTGCCAGCAGCTTAGGTATGGGCAGGTTGGAGACCCAGTACTTC.

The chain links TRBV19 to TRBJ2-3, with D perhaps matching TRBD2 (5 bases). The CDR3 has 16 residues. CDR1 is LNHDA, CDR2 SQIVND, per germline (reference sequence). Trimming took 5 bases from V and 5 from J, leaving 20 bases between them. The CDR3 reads CASSPSFVGERDTQYF. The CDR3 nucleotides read TGTGCCAGTAGTCCTAGCTTTGTGGGAGAACGAGATACGCAGTATTTT.

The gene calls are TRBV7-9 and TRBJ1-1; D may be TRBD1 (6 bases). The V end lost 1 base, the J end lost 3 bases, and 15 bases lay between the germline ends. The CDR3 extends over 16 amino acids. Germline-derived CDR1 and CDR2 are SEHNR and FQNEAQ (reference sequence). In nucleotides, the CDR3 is TGTGCCAGCAGCTTAGGGAGGTGGGGGCAGGACACTGAAGCTTTCTTT. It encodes CASSLGRWGQDTEAFF.

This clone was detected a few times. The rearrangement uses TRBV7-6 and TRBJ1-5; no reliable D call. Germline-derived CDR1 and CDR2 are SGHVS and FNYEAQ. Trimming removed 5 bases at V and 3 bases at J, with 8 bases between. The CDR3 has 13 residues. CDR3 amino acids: CASSRELNQPQHF. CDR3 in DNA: TGTGCCAGCAGCCGGGAACTCAATCAGCCCCAGCATTTT.

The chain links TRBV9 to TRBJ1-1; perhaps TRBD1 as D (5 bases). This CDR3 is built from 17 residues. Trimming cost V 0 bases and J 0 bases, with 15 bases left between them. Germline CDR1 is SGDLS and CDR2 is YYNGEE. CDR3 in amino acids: CASSVEGLEGLNTEAFF. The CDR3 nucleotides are TGTGCCAGCAGCGTAGAAGGGTTGGAGGGGCTGAACACTGAAGCTTTCTTT.

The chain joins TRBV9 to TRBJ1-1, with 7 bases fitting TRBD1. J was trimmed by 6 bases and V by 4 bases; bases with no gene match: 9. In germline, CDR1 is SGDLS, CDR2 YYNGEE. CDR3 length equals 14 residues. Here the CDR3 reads CASSRRQGSAEAFF. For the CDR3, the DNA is TGTGCCAGCAGCAGAAGACAGGGCAGTGCTGAAGCTTTCTTT.

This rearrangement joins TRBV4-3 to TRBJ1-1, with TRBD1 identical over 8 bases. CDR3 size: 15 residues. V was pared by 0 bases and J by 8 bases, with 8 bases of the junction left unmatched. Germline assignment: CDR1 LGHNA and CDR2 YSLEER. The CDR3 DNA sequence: TGCGCCAGCAGCCAAGATACAGGGGGAGTTTCCGAAGCTTTCTTT. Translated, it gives CASSQDTGGVSEAFF.

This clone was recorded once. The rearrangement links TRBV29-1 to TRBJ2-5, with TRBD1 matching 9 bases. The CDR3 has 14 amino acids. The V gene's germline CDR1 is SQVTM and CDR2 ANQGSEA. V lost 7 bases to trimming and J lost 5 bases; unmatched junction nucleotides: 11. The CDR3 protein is CSARGTGLGETQYF. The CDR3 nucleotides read TGCAGCGCGAGGGGGACAGGGCTCGGGGAGACCCAGTACTTC.

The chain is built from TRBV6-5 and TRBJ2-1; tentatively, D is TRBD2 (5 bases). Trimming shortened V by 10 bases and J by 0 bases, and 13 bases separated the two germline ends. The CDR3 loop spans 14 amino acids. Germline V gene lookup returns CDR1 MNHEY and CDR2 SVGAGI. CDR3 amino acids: CATVRGSSYNEQFF. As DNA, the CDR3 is TGTGCCACCGTCCGGGGAAGCTCCTACAATGAGCAGTTCTTC.

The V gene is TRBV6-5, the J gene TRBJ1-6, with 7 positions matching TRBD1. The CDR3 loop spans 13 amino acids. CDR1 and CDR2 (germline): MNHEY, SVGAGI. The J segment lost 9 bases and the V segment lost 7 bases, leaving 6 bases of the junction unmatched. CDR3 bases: TGTGCCAGCACCAGGGGGACGGCTTCACCCCTCCACTTT. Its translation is CASTRGTASPLHF.

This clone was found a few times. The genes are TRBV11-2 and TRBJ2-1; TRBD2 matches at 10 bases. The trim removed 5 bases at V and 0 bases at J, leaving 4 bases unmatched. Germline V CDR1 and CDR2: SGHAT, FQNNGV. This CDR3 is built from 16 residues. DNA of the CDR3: TGTGCCAGCAGCCTCGGACTAGCGGCCTCCTACAATGAGCAGTTCTTC. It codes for CASSLGLAASYNEQFF.

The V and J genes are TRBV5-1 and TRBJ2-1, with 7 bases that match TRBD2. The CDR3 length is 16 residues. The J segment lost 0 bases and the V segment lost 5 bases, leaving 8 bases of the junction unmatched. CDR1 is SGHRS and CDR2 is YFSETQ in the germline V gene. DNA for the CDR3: TGCGCCAGCAGGCCCGAAGCGGGGAGCTCCTACAATGAGCAGTTCTTC. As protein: CASRPEAGSSYNEQFF.

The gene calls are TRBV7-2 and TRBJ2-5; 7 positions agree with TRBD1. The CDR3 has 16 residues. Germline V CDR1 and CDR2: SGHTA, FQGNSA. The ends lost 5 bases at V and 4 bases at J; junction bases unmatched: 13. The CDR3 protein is CASSLIPTGIGETQYF. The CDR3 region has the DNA TGTGCCAGCAGCCTGATCCCGACAGGGATCGGAGAGACCCAGTACTTC. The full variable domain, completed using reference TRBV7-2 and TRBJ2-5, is GAGVSQSPSNKVTEKGKDVELRCDPISGHTALYWYRQSLGQGLEFLIYFQGNSAPDKSGLPSDRFSAERTGGSVSTLTIQRTQQEDSAVYLCASSLIPTGIGETQYFGPGTRLLVL.

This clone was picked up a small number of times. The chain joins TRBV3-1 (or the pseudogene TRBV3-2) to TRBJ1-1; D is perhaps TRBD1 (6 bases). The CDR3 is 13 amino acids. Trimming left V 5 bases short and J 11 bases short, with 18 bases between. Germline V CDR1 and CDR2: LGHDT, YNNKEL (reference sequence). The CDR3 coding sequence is TGTGCCAGCAGCTACGCACAGGGATTGCAGGCTTTCTTT. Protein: CASSYAQGLQAFF.